This TCR beta chain stems from a study of CD8+ T cells in alopecia areata. The V gene end was trimmed by 0 bases and the J gene end by 3 bases; junction bases not matched to a gene: 6. This CDR3 spans 16 amino acids. The germline gives CDR1 NNHNN, CDR2 SYGAGS (reference sequence). This clone appeared a few times. Here the gene names and germline are mouse. Coverage ceases 4 residues before the CDR3 finishes, and the germline J gene fills in the end. As the sequencing template, cDNA was produced by extracting RNA and reverse transcribing it. Sequencing used immunoSEQ multiplex PCR; TCRdb keeps in-frame clones, though not all of them. Singletons are absent from the sample, which has 90,000 to 130,000 clones.

The clonotype originates from a C3H/HeJ mouse with alopecia areata. MHC haplotype of the strain: H2-k. The sequencing input was lesional skin. V and J are TRBV13-2 and TRBJ2-3; 8 bases match TRBD2. This CDR3 is CASGDAAGGIAETLYF. The sequenced part of the CDR3 DNA is TGTGCCAGCGGTGATGCGGCTGGGGGGATAGCAGAA.